One sample yielded the 23 T cell receptor beta chains listed below, sequenced in a study of blood T cell repertoires in COVID-19. Repertoires were generated with immunoSEQ multiplex PCR, while TCRdb's copy carries only in-frame clones and drops some. The profile covers about 180,000 clones, with 88% appearing a single time and 3.5% to 5% taken by the ten largest. Input material: peripheral blood. The receptors come from a woman in her twenties or thirties with acute or convalescent COVID-19.

The chain couples TRBV6-5 to TRBJ1-6; D may be TRBD1 (5 bases). There are 14 residues in the CDR3. The V gene's germline CDR1 is MNHEY and CDR2 SVGAGI. V was trimmed by 2 bases and J by 4 bases, leaving 6 bases between them. This CDR3 reads CASSYDSYNSPLHF. CDR3 nucleotide sequence: TGTGCCAGCAGTTACGACAGTTATAATTCACCCCTCCACTTT.

The sample holds one count of this clone. The V call is TRBV7-9, the J call TRBJ1-4; maybe TRBD1 (6 bases). The germline V and J ends were trimmed by 1 base and 4 bases, with 13 bases remaining between them. Germline values: CDR1 SEHNR, CDR2 FQNEAQ (reference sequence). The CDR3 has 16 residues. CDR3 sequence reads: CASSLGIQGFNEKLFF. The CDR3 bases are TGTGCCAGCAGCTTAGGGATCCAGGGGTTTAATGAAAAACTGTTTTTT.

The genes are TRBV12-3 or TRBV12-4 and TRBJ2-7, with D maybe TRBD1 (5 bases). Deletions cut 5 bases from V and 3 bases from J, with 8 bases between. CDR3 length: 12 residues. This CDR3 is CASSQGNYEQYF. CDR3 bases: TGTGCCAGCAGTCAGGGCAACTACGAGCAGTACTTC.

There are a few counts of this clone. The V call is TRBV2, the J call TRBJ2-5; tentatively, D is TRBD1 (5 bases). This CDR3 has 14 residues. From germline, CDR1 is SNHLY and CDR2 FYNNEI. Trimming removed 1 base at V and 5 bases at J, with 11 bases between. The CDR3 DNA sequence: TGTGCCAGCAGTGAAGTTAGCAGGGCGGAGACCCAGTACTTC. Translation gives CASSEVSRAETQYF.

The chain uses TRBV5-6 and TRBJ2-3; TRBD1 aligns across 7 bases. The junction had 4 bases not matched to a gene; V was cut back by 2 bases and J by 13 bases. There are 11 residues in the CDR3. CDR1 is SGHDT, CDR2 YYEEEE, per germline. CDR3: CASSFTGVEYF. Here the CDR3 DNA reads TGTGCCAGCAGCTTTACAGGGGTGGAGTATTTT.

On this clone: This CDR3 is also generated by other DNA sequences in the sample. The V call is TRBV10-1, the J call TRBJ1-1; D is unresolved. This CDR3 is built from 14 residues. With 0 bases removed from V and 1 base from J, the gap between germline ends came to 6 bases. The V gene's germline CDR1 is WNHNN and CDR2 SYGVQD (reference sequence). CDR3 in DNA: TGCGCCAGCAGTGAGTCGACGGGGAACACTGAAGCTTTCTTT. The encoded protein is CASSESTGNTEAFF.

The chain has TRBV9 and TRBJ1-4; 7 positions match TRBD1. CDR1 is SGDLS and CDR2 is YYNGEE in the germline V gene. The ends lost 6 bases at V and 6 bases at J; junction bases unmatched: 5. The CDR3 length is 13 residues. The CDR3 DNA is TGTGCCAGCACGGGCAGGGGGGATGAAAAACTGTTTTTT. Translated, it gives CASTGRGDEKLFF.

The gene calls are TRBV6-5 and TRBJ2-3; 8 bases are shared with TRBD1. J gave up 5 bases and V 6 bases, and 7 bases lay outside the gene matches. The CDR3 runs 14 residues. Germline loops: CDR1 MNHEY, CDR2 SVGAGI. The chain's CDR3 is CASRTGTGQDTQYF. The CDR3 DNA reads TGTGCCAGCAGGACCGGGACAGGACAAGATACGCAGTATTTT.

The rearrangement links TRBV6-2 or TRBV6-3 to TRBJ1-2; D is perhaps TRBD1 (6 bases). Germline CDR1 and CDR2: MNHEY and SVGEGT. The CDR3 loop spans 16 amino acids. Trimming pared 6 bases from V and 0 bases from J, leaving 17 bases between. In DNA, the CDR3 is TGTGCCAGCAGCCTTACAAACAGGGCCACTAACTATGGCTACACCTTC. Translating gives CASSLTNRATNYGYTF.

This chain links TRBV7-9 with TRBJ2-1; D not certain. The CDR3 totals 14 residues. Germline-derived CDR1 and CDR2 are SEHNR and FQNEAQ (reference sequence). V lost 7 bases to trimming and J lost 9 bases, with 19 bases between them. CDR3 in amino acids: CASTRLVTSGEQFF. In DNA form, the CDR3 reads TGTGCCAGCACCCGTCTAGTCACCTCTGGTGAGCAGTTCTTC.

This chain joins TRBV11-3 and TRBJ2-3; perhaps TRBD2 as D (6 bases). The germline gives CDR1 SGHNT, CDR2 YENEEA. This CDR3 has 17 residues. Trimming removed 4 bases from V and 5 bases from J, with 22 bases in between. In DNA form, the CDR3 reads TGTGCCAGCAGCTCCAGACGAGTTTCTAGCGCCTTAGATACGCAGTATTTT. Translating it yields CASSSRRVSSALDTQYF.

The V call is TRBV11-2, the J call TRBJ1-1; no definite D call. This CDR3 spans 13 amino acids. Germline CDR1 is SGHAT and CDR2 is FQNNGV. V lost 0 bases, J lost 4 bases, and 6 bases lay in between. The CDR3 DNA follows: TGTGCCAGCAGCTTAGATCGGGTCACTGAAGCTTTCTTT. Its protein is CASSLDRVTEAFF.

This chain uses TRBV7-8 with TRBJ2-5, with TRBD1 matching 9 bases. With V trimmed by 3 bases and J by 3 bases, 5 bases remained unmatched. The CDR3 has 15 residues. CDR1 SGHVS and CDR2 FQNEAQ come from the germline V gene. The CDR3 nucleotides read TGTGCCAGCAGCTTGGATTGGGACAGGGAAGAGACCCAGTACTTC. It is translated as CASSLDWDREETQYF.

This rearrangement joins TRBV24-1 to TRBJ1-2; the D is unclear. This CDR3 has 12 residues. Germline loops: CDR1 KGHDR, CDR2 SFDVKD. The V and J ends lost 6 bases and 3 bases respectively, with 7 bases between them. The CDR3 bases are TGTGCCACCAGTAGGGAGGACTATGGCTACACCTTC. This encodes CATSREDYGYTF.

This clone was recorded only once. The V call is TRBV5-1, the J call TRBJ2-3; D possibly corresponds to TRBD2 (6 bases). Trimming took off 2 bases at V and 0 bases at J, with 13 bases between the two ends. CDR1 is SGHRS, CDR2 YFSETQ, per germline. CDR3 length: 16 residues. CDR3: CASSFDRDSSTDTQYF. CDR3 DNA sequence: TGCGCCAGCAGCTTTGACCGGGACTCCAGCACAGATACGCAGTATTTT.

The V gene is TRBV28, the J gene TRBJ2-7, with D tentatively TRBD2 (7 bases). Trimming pared 8 bases from V and 1 base from J, leaving 12 bases between. This CDR3 comprises 13 residues. Germline V gene data show CDR1 as MDHEN and CDR2 as SYDVKM. Here the CDR3 reads CASERGGSYEQYF. The CDR3, as DNA: TGTGCCAGCGAGAGGGGGGGGTCCTACGAGCAGTACTTC.

This chain joins TRBV5-4 and TRBJ2-3; D gene ambiguous. Germline V gene lookup returns CDR1 SGHNT and CDR2 YYREEE (reference sequence). Deletions cut 4 bases from V and 0 bases from J, with 15 bases between. This CDR3 spans 16 amino acids. The CDR3: CASSPAQQASTDTQYF. CDR3 DNA sequence: TGTGCCAGCAGCCCTGCACAGCAGGCTAGCACAGATACGCAGTATTTT.

The chain is built from TRBV24-1 and TRBJ1-5; D may be TRBD1 (6 bases). The germline V and J ends were trimmed by 4 bases and 7 bases, with 10 bases remaining between them. The CDR3 is 13 residues long. Germline lookup yields CDR1 KGHDR and CDR2 SFDVKD. The CDR3 loop is CATSEGAQQPQHF. In nucleotides, the CDR3 is TGTGCCACCAGTGAGGGGGCCCAACAGCCCCAGCATTTT.

V is TRBV30 and J is TRBJ1-2, with 7 positions matching TRBD1. Losses at the gene ends were 8 bases for V and 8 bases for J; bases not matched to a gene: 8. The CDR3 has 11 residues. The germline CDR1 and CDR2 sequences are GTSNPN and SVGIG (reference sequence). The CDR3: CAGVGTVGYTF. The CDR3 bases are TGTGCCGGAGTCGGGACAGTCGGCTACACCTTC. Supplemented by reference TRBV30 and TRBJ1-2, the full variable domain reads SQTIHQWPATLVQPVGSPLSLECTVEGTSNPNLYWYRQAAGRGLQLLFYSVGIGQISSEVPQNLSASRPQDRQFILSSKKLLLSDSGFYLCAGVGTVGYTFGSGTRLTVV.

This clone was seen a few times. This sequence joins TRBV11-2 and TRBJ1-4, with 9 bases fitting TRBD1. Germline V lookup: CDR1 SGHAT, CDR2 FQNNGV. The CDR3 loop spans 14 amino acids. The V segment lost 5 bases and the J segment 9 bases; nucleotides outside the gene matches: 7. The CDR3 region has the DNA TGTGCCAGCAGCCAACTCGGGACAGGGAAAAAACTGTTTTTT. Protein product: CASSQLGTGKKLFF.

This clone has a single count. This chain connects TRBV28 to TRBJ1-4; D gene ambiguous. The V gene's germline CDR1 is MDHEN and CDR2 SYDVKM. The CDR3 totals 15 residues. V was pared by 5 bases and J by 5 bases, with 15 bases between. CDR3 in DNA: TGTGCCAGCAGTAGGTTGGAGCCCGTAAATGAAAAACTGTTTTTT. Its translation: CASSRLEPVNEKLFF.

The V gene is TRBV28, the J gene TRBJ2-1, with D perhaps TRBD2 (6 bases). Between the trimmed V and J ends, which lost 3 bases and 14 bases, there was a span of 11 bases. CDR1 is MDHEN and CDR2 is SYDVKM in the germline V gene. This CDR3 region has 11 residues. CDR3 sequence reads: CASSFSSAKFF. In nucleotides, the CDR3 is TGTGCCAGCAGTTTCTCTAGCGCCAAGTTCTTC.

The J gene is TRBJ1-4, the V gene TRBV12-3 or TRBV12-4; TRBD1 is a possible D gene (6 bases). The CDR3 is 13 amino acids. The germline V and J ends were trimmed by 8 bases and 8 bases, with 15 bases remaining between them. The CDR3 here is CASSQNRDEKLFF. The CDR3 bases are TGTGCCAGCTCCCAAAACAGGGACGAAAAACTGTTTTTT.